What follows is one TCR beta chain and its context. What it binds is unknown. The data stem from a study of cytomegalovirus exposure and HLA in healthy donors. PCR was performed using 60 Vbeta and 13 Jbeta primers. Produced via immunoSEQ multiplex PCR; TCRdb's table is partial and in-frame only. The table includes 95,000 to 150,000 clones, 73% detected once. CDR1 is SGHDT and CDR2 is YYEEEE in the germline V gene. The V and J ends lost 4 bases and 4 bases, in that order; junction bases with no gene match: 7. CDR3 length: 15 residues. The study, taken as a whole, reports: The study designated 150 to 200 TCR beta chains cytomegalovirus-associated.

The sequence came from a middle-aged woman in good health and CMV-seronegative. The genes are TRBV5-6 and TRBJ1-2, with 10 nucleotides matching TRBD1. The material sequenced was PBMCs. Here the CDR3 reads CASSRGGQGTYGYTF. CDR3 in DNA: TGTGCCAGCAGCCGGGGGGGACAGGGGACCTATGGCTACACCTTC.